This T cell receptor (beta chain) was identified during a study of T cells in Graves' hyperthyroidism and ophthalmopathy. Each patient was aged 18 to 65 and had newly diagnosed hyperthyroidism of under 2 months' duration. Patients with uncontrolled infections, other autoimmune diseases, pregnancy or lactation were excluded. Clinicians diagnosed patients from clinical symptoms, serum thyroxine and TRAb, thyroid ultrasound and orbital computed tomography. Comment on this clonotype: As yet, its antigen is unknown.

Overall study results and limits: A 13 V-J signature model discriminated ophthalmopathy versus stable hyperthyroidism.

Using RNA transcripts as the source, TCR beta CDR3 regions were amplified. TCR CDR3 regions were first amplified by RT-PCR with HTBI primers. TCRdb analysed the multiplex PCR reads with MiXCR anew, one entry per CDR3 protein. Among about 840,000 distinct CDR3 sequences listed, 38% were seen once. CDR3 size: 17 residues. Losses at the gene ends were 10 bases for V and 0 bases for J; bases not matched to a gene: 17. The germline V gene encodes CDR1 SGHVS and CDR2 FQNEAQ. This sequence joins TRBV7-8 and TRBJ2-7; 8 nucleotides line up with TRBD1. The sample was blood. The sequence was obtained from a man in his late teens or twenties with Graves' hyperthyroidism. This chain's CDR3 is CATGAGRGLRSSYEQYF. CDR3 DNA sequence: TGTGCCACCGGCGCGGGCAGGGGGCTGCGAAGCTCCTACGAGCAGTACTTC.